This TCR beta chain was retrieved from a study of Ad26.COV2.S vaccination and SARS-CoV-2 variants. Across the whole study: Intramuscular Ad26.COV2.S at 5x10^10 or 1x10^11 viral particles. Notes on the study in general: Total T cell responses were possibly underestimated by TCR breadth and depth analyses.

Profiling relied on immunoSEQ multiplex PCR, and the TCRdb table lists in-frame clones only, not all of them. Of about 410,000 clones listed, around 85% are singletons. With regard to this clone: Its antigen is still unknown.

Indicated treatment: about 20 received Ad26.COV2.S at low or high dose, single or two shots; about 5 received placebo; per-sample allocation not given. Sample collection was performed on day 63 after the first vaccine or placebo injection. Donation was by an adult aged 18-55 years who was in Boston. In germline, CDR1 is MGHRA, CDR2 YSYEKL. This CDR3 spans 15 amino acids. The J segment lost 5 bases and the V segment lost 1 base, leaving 5 bases of the junction unmatched. The chain employs TRBV4-1 and TRBJ2-5, with 9 bases fitting TRBD2. The sample was peripheral blood, taken in a trial of Ad26.COV2.S vaccine versus placebo. The receptor's source is a person aged 18 to 59 who received the Ad26.COV2.S COVID-19 vaccine or a placebo. The CDR3 DNA is TGCGCCAGCAGCCAAGTGGCGGGGGGGCTTGAGACCCAGTACTTC. Translating it yields CASSQVAGGLETQYF.